The 17 T cell receptor beta chains reported below all come from one sample, sequenced in a study of blood T cell repertoires in COVID-19. TCRdb keeps only in-frame clones here, not all; method: immunoSEQ multiplex PCR. The sample has around 170,000 clones; approximately 88% are singletons. Sequenced sample: peripheral blood. All receptors come from an older woman with acute or convalescent COVID-19.

The chain combines TRBV10-2 with TRBJ1-1; tentatively, D is TRBD1 (5 bases). CDR1 and CDR2 from the germline V gene are WSHSY and SAAADI. V gave up 5 bases and J gave up 4 bases, with 14 bases separating them. The CDR3 has 14 amino acids. In nucleotides, the CDR3 is TGCGCCAGCAGTCAAATAGGGGTTGGCACTGAAGCTTTCTTT. Residues: CASSQIGVGTEAFF.

The chain links TRBV6-2 or TRBV6-3 to TRBJ2-3; D is undetermined. V shed 2 bases and J shed 1 base, with 10 bases lying between them. Germline V gene sequence: CDR1 MNHEY, CDR2 SVGEGT. This CDR3 spans 15 amino acids. CDR3 DNA sequence: TGTGCCAGCAGTTACAGAGTAGCCGGCACAGATACGCAGTATTTT. Translating it yields CASSYRVAGTDTQYF.

The chain has TRBV4-1 and TRBJ2-1, with 9 bases identical to TRBD1. The CDR3 sequence is 16 residues long. Unmatched junction bases numbered 13, after V lost 4 bases and J lost 9 bases. Germline V gives CDR1 MGHRA, CDR2 YSYEKL. CDR3 loop: CASSLRVQGALSEQFF. The CDR3 bases are TGCGCCAGCAGCCTGCGGGTACAGGGGGCGTTGAGTGAGCAGTTCTTC.

This clone was observed a handful of times. The genes are TRBV3-1 (or the pseudogene TRBV3-2) and TRBJ1-2; D is unclear. Trimming cost V 2 bases and J 7 bases, with 11 bases left between them. The CDR3 runs 13 residues. The germline V gene has CDR1 LGHDT and CDR2 YNNKEL (reference sequence). Here the CDR3 reads CASSQKQKTGYTF. Written as DNA, the CDR3 is TGTGCCAGCAGCCAAAAACAGAAGACTGGCTACACCTTC.

The V gene is TRBV6-5, the J gene TRBJ1-4; weak D call: TRBD1 (5 bases). Trimming pared 6 bases from V and 0 bases from J, leaving 11 bases between. Looked up from germline, CDR1 is MNHEY and CDR2 is SVGAGI. The CDR3 length is 15 residues. The CDR3 loop reads CASRLDSATNEKLFF. The CDR3 DNA sequence: TGTGCCAGCAGATTAGACAGTGCAACTAATGAAAAACTGTTTTTT.

V and J are TRBV5-1 and TRBJ1-2; 10 nucleotides align to TRBD1. Germline values: CDR1 SGHRS, CDR2 YFSETQ. This CDR3 spans 13 amino acids. The J segment lost 8 bases and the V segment lost 4 bases, leaving 5 bases of the junction unmatched. CDR3: CASSPRDRGGYTF. DNA for the CDR3: TGCGCCAGCAGCCCCCGGGACAGGGGCGGCTACACCTTC.

This clone was seen only once. CDR3 nucleotide sequence: TGTGCCAGCAGTTACTCTCCTAGCGACACTTACCTGGATACGCAGTATTTT. This translates into CASSYSPSDTYLDTQYF. The rearrangement links TRBV6-2 or TRBV6-3 to TRBJ2-3; possibly TRBD2 for D (6 bases). V was trimmed by 0 bases and J by 6 bases, leaving 19 bases between them. The CDR3 covers 17 residues. Germline assignment: CDR1 MNHEY and CDR2 SVGEGT.

V and J are TRBV29-1 and TRBJ2-1; 8 nucleotides agree with TRBD2. CDR1 is SQVTM and CDR2 is ANQGSEA in the germline V gene. V lost 6 bases, J lost 0 bases, and 13 bases stayed unmatched. The CDR3 is 17 residues long. The CDR3 reads CSVWGRGAHSSYNEQFF. Here the CDR3 DNA reads TGCAGCGTGTGGGGGCGGGGGGCCCATAGCTCCTACAATGAGCAGTTCTTC.

There are a few counts of this clone. This rearrangement joins TRBV27 to TRBJ1-2; TRBD1 might be the D (6 bases). The germline gives CDR1 MNHEY, CDR2 SMNVEV (reference sequence). CDR3 length: 14 amino acids. With 6 bases removed from V and 4 bases from J, the gap between germline ends came to 15 bases. The CDR3 region has the DNA TGTGCCAGCAGCCCAGGGGAGGGGCTCTATGGCTACACCTTC. It is translated as CASSPGEGLYGYTF.

V and J are TRBV19 and TRBJ2-7, with D possibly matching TRBD1 (6 bases). The CDR3 has 15 amino acids. The V end lost 5 bases, the J end lost 2 bases, and 16 bases lay between the germline ends. The germline V gene encodes CDR1 LNHDA and CDR2 SQIVND (reference sequence). The CDR3 reads CASSESGQPPYEQYF. The CDR3 DNA sequence: TGTGCCAGTAGTGAATCCGGACAGCCCCCCTACGAGCAGTACTTC.

V is TRBV28 and J is TRBJ2-3; 9 positions agree with TRBD2. The CDR3 sequence is 16 residues long. Losses at the gene ends were 3 bases for V and 3 bases for J; bases not matched to a gene: 7. Germline V gene data show CDR1 as MDHEN and CDR2 as SYDVKM. The CDR3 nucleotides read TGTGCCAGCAGTTTTTTGAGCGGGGGGAGAACAGATACGCAGTATTTT. Amino acid sequence: CASSFLSGGRTDTQYF.

The chain combines TRBV28 with TRBJ2-2; possibly TRBD2 for D (5 bases). This CDR3 has 16 amino acids. Per germline, CDR1 MDHEN and CDR2 SYDVKM. V lost 3 bases to trimming and J lost 1 base, with 12 bases between them. CDR3 nucleotides: TGTGCCAGCAGTTTCCCACCAGGAGGGAACACCGGGGAGCTGTTTTTT. This encodes CASSFPPGGNTGELFF.

This clone is a singleton in its sample. The genes are TRBV18 and TRBJ2-1, with 8 bases that match TRBD2. After removal of 1 base from V and 7 bases from J, the junction contained 15 bases not matched to a gene. This CDR3 has 18 amino acids. Looked up from germline, CDR1 is KGHSH and CDR2 is LQKENI. The CDR3 DNA reads as TGTGCCAGCTCACCACTGTCGGGGCGGGGGGCCGCAATAAATGAGCAGTTCTTC. Residues: CASSPLSGRGAAINEQFF. Using reference TRBV18 and TRBJ2-1 for the parts outside the CDR3, the full variable domain is NAGVMQNPRHLVRRRGQEARLRCSPMKGHSHVYWYRQLPEEGLKFMVYLQKENIIDESGMPKERFSAEFPKEGPSILRIQQVVRGDSAAYFCASSPLSGRGAAINEQFFGPGTRLTVL.

The rearrangement uses TRBV28 and TRBJ1-5; possibly TRBD1 for D (6 bases). CDR3 length: 14 residues. Germline loops: CDR1 MDHEN, CDR2 SYDVKM. Trimming left V 6 bases short and J 5 bases short, with 14 bases between. The CDR3 spells CASRGAGVYQPQHF. The CDR3 DNA is TGTGCCAGCAGAGGAGCAGGGGTCTATCAGCCCCAGCATTTT. The whole variable domain, remainder taken from reference TRBV28 and TRBJ1-5, is DVKVTQSSRYLVKRTGEKVFLECVQDMDHENMFWYRQDPGLGLRLIYFSYDVKMKEKGDIPEGYSVSREKKERFSLILESASTNQTSMYLCASRGAGVYQPQHFGDGTRLSIL.

The chain employs TRBV5-6 and TRBJ1-2; 7 nucleotides match TRBD1. CDR3 length: 14 residues. Trimming at V came to 4 bases and at J to 4 bases, leaving 7 bases not matched to a gene. Germline V CDR1 and CDR2: SGHDT, YYEEEE. CDR3 sequence reads: CASSRQGPLYGYTF. CDR3 bases: TGTGCCAGCAGCCGACAGGGTCCCCTCTATGGCTACACCTTC.

CDR3 protein: CASSGGRGPYSNQPQHF. In DNA, the CDR3 is TGTGCCAGTAGCGGAGGCAGGGGACCCTATAGCAATCAGCCCCAGCATTTT. The chain carries TRBV19 and TRBJ1-5; D is possibly TRBD1 (6 bases). The germline gives CDR1 LNHDA, CDR2 SQIVND (reference sequence). The V end lost 6 bases, the J end lost 0 bases, and 18 bases lay between the germline ends. CDR3 length equals 17 residues.

The gene calls are TRBV6-6 and TRBJ1-5, with TRBD1 as a possible D gene (6 bases). The V gene lost 8 bases and the J gene lost 1 base, with 12 bases spanning the gap. The germline V gene has CDR1 MNHNY and CDR2 SVGAGI (reference sequence). The length of the CDR3 is 14 residues. The CDR3: CASGRGGSNQPQHF. CDR3 nucleotides: TGTGCCAGCGGAAGGGGGGGCAGCAATCAGCCCCAGCATTTT.